One T cell receptor beta chain is described in this entry. The sample originates from a study of blood T cell repertoires in COVID-19. Study as a whole: Material from acute and convalescent COVID-19 was sourced from the United States, Italy and Spain. PBMCs, B-cell-depleted T cells, or T cells were the source of the cDNA or gDNA that made up the material.

This CDR3 has 15 amino acids. CDR1 and CDR2 from the germline V gene are SGHVS and FQNEAQ. The V and J ends lost 5 bases and 3 bases, in that order; junction bases with no gene match: 3. In the original workflow: Amplification with reference gene primers provided the estimates of nucleated cell counts. Assay used: immunoSEQ multiplex PCR; TCRdb lists only in-frame clones, some missing. The V and J calls and clone size are taken from that table; D and trimming were inferred from the DNA. In the table there are around 170,000 clones, 85% to 90% of which are singletons. The source of this sequence is a man aged 50 to 60 with active or convalescent COVID-19. Sequenced sample: peripheral blood. The chain links TRBV7-8 to TRBJ2-7; 14 bases are shared with TRBD2. Here the CDR3 reads CASSQGTSGGYEQYF. The CDR3 DNA is TGTGCCAGCAGCCAAGGGACTAGCGGGGGCTACGAGCAGTACTTC. Supplemented by reference TRBV7-8 and TRBJ2-7, the full variable domain reads GAGVSQSPRYKVAKRGQDVALRCDPISGHVSLFWYQQALGQGPEFLTYFQNEAQLDKSGLPSDRFFAERPEGSVSTLKIQRTQQEDSAVYLCASSQGTSGGYEQYFGPGTRLTVT.